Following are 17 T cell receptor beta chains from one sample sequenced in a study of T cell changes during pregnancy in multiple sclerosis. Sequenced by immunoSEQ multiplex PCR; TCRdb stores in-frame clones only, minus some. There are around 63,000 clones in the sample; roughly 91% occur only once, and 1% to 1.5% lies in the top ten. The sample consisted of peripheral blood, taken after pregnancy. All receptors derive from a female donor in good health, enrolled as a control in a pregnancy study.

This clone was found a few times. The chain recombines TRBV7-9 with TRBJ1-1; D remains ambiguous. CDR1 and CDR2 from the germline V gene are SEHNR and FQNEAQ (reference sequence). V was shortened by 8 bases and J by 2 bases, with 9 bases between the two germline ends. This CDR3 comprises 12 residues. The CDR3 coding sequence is TGTGCCAGCGACTCATTAAACACTGAAGCTTTCTTT. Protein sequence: CASDSLNTEAFF. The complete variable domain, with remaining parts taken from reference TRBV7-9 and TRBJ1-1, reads DTGVSQNPRHKITKRGQNVTFRCDPISEHNRLYWYRQTLGQGPEFLTYFQNEAQLEKSRLLSDRFSAERPKGSFSTLEIQRTEQGDSAMYLCASDSLNTEAFFGQGTRLTVV.

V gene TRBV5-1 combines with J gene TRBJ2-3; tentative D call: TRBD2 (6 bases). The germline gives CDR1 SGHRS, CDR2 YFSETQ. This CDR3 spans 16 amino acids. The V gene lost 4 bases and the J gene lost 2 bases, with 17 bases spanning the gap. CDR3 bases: TGCGCCAGCAGCCCCGGGACTTCCTCGGACACAGATACGCAGTATTTT. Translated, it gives CASSPGTSSDTDTQYF.

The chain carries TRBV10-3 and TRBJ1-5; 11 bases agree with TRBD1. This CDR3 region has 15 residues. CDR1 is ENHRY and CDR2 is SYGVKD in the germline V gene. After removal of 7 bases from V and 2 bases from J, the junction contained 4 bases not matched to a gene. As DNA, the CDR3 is TGTGCCATCATCGGGACAGGGGGACGCAATCAGCCCCAGCATTTT. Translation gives CAIIGTGGRNQPQHF.

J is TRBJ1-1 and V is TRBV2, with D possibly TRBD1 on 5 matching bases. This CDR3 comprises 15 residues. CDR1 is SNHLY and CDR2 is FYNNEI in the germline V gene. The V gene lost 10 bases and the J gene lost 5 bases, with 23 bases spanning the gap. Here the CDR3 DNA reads TGTGCCACAGAATCGACAGCTACAAGAAATACTGAAGCTTTCTTT. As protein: CATESTATRNTEAFF.

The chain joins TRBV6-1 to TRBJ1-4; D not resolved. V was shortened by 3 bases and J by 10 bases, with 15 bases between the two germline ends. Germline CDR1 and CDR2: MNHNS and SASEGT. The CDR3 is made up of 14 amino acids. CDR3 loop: CASSDEGREVKLFF. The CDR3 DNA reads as TGTGCCAGCAGTGATGAAGGAAGGGAGGTAAAACTGTTTTTT.

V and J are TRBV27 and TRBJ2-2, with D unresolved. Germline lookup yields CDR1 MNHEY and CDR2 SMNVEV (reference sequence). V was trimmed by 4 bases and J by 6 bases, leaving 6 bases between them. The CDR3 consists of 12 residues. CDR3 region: CASSSPAGELFF. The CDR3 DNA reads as TGTGCCAGCAGTTCCCCCGCCGGGGAGCTGTTTTTT.

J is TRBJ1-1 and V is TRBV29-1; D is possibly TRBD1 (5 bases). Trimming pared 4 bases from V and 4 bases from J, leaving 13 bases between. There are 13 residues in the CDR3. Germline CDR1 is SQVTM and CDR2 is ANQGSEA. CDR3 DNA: TGCAGCGTTGTAGGAGGGGAAGGCACTGAAGCTTTCTTT. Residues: CSVVGGEGTEAFF.

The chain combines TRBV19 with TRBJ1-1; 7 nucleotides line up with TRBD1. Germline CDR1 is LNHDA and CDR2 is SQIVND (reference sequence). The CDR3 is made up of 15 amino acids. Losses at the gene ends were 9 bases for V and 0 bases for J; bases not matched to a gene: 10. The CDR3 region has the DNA TGTGCCAGCAGGGGACAGAATACTATGAACACTGAAGCTTTCTTT. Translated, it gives CASRGQNTMNTEAFF.

The CDR3 sequence: CASKGQGVYEQYF. In DNA form, the CDR3 reads TGTGCCAGCAAGGGACAAGGTGTCTACGAGCAGTACTTC. The V and J genes are TRBV2 and TRBJ2-7, with D possibly TRBD1 on 6 matching bases. Trimming took 7 bases from V and 3 from J, leaving 13 bases between them. CDR1 and CDR2 from the germline V gene are SNHLY and FYNNEI. The CDR3 is 13 amino acids.

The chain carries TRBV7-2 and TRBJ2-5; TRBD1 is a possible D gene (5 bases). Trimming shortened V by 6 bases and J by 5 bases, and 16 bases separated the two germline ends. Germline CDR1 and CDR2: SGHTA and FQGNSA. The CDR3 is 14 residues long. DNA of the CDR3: TGTGCCAGCAGAAGAGACAGAGGCCCCGAGACCCAGTACTTC. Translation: CASRRDRGPETQYF.

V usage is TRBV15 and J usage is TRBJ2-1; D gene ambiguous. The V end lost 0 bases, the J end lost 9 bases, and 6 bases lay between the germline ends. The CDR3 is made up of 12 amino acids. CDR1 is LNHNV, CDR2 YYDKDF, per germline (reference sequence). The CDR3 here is CATSRERFEQFF. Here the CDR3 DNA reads TGTGCCACCAGCAGAGAACGGTTTGAGCAGTTCTTC.

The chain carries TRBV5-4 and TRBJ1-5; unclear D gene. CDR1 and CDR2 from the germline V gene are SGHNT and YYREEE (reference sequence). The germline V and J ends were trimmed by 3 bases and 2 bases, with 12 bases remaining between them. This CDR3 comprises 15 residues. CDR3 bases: TGTGCCAGCAGCTCCACACCGCACGGCAATCAGCCCCAGCATTTT. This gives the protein CASSSTPHGNQPQHF.

The CDR3 nucleotides are TGTGCCAGCAGCTTAGTAGGAGGACAGGGGGTCGACAATGAGCAGTTCTTC. Translated, it gives CASSLVGGQGVDNEQFF. This chain uses TRBV11-2 with TRBJ2-1, with 10 positions matching TRBD1. From germline, CDR1 is SGHAT and CDR2 FQNNGV. The V and J ends lost 1 base and 5 bases, in that order; junction bases with no gene match: 8. The CDR3 spans 17 residues.

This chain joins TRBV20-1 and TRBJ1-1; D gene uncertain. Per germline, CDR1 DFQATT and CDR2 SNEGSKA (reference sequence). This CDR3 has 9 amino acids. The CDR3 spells CRRNTEAFF. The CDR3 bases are TGCAGGAGGAACACTGAAGCTTTCTTT.

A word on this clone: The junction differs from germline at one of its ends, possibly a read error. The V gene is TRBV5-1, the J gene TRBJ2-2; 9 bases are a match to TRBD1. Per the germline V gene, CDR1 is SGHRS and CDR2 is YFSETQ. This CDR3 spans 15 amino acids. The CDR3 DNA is TGCGCCAGCAGGGGGGGGACAGGGAACGCCGGGGAGCTGTTTTTT. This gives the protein CASRGGTGNAGELFF.

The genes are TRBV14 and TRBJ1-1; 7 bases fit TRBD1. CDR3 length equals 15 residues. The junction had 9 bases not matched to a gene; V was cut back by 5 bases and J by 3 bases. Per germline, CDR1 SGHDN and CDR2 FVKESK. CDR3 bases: TGTGCCAGCAGCTACAGGGGAAGGGGGGACACTGAAGCTTTCTTT. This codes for CASSYRGRGDTEAFF. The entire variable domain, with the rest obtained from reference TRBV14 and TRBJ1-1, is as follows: EAGVTQFPSHSVIEKGQTVTLRCDPISGHDNLYWYRRVMGKEIKFLLHFVKESKQDESGMPNNRFLAERTGGTYSTLKVQPAELEDSGVYFCASSYRGRGDTEAFFGQGTRLTVV.

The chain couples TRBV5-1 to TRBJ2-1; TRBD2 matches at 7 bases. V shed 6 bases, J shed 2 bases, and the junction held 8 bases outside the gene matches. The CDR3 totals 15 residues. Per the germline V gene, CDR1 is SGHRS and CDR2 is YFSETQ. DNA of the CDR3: TGCGCCAGCACCCGGGACTACCAGACCTACAATGAGCAGTTCTTC. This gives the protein CASTRDYQTYNEQFF. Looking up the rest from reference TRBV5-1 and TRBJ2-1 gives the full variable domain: KAGVTQTPRYLIKTRGQQVTLSCSPISGHRSVSWYQQTPGQGLQFLFEYFSETQRNKGNFPGRFSGRQFSNSRSEMNVSTLELGDSALYLCASTRDYQTYNEQFFGPGTRLTVL.